What follows are 7 T cell receptor beta chains derived from one specimen sequenced in a study of blood T cell repertoires in COVID-19. Sequencing was performed with immunoSEQ multiplex PCR; in TCRdb, only in-frame clones are kept and a portion is missing. Of roughly 97,000 clones listed, around 83% are singletons. Sequenced sample: peripheral blood. The receptors shown here come from a woman older than 75 with active or convalescent COVID-19.

This sequence joins TRBV6-5 and TRBJ1-4; 10 nucleotides line up with TRBD1. V shed 6 bases, J shed 1 base, and the junction held 5 bases outside the gene matches. This CDR3 spans 16 amino acids. Germline-derived CDR1 and CDR2 are MNHEY and SVGAGI. CDR3 in DNA: TGTGCCAGCAGCTACGGACAGGGGGAAACTAATGAAAAACTGTTTTTT. Translated: CASSYGQGETNEKLFF.

This clone appeared a few times. A read error may account for a junction end that differs from germline. V is TRBV7-7 and J is TRBJ2-5; D perhaps matches TRBD1 (6 bases). From germline, CDR1 is SSHAT and CDR2 FNYEAQ (reference sequence). CDR3 length: 14 residues. The CDR3 DNA follows: TGTGCTAGCAGCCGCGGACAGCTCCAAGAGACCCAGTACTTC. Its protein is CASSRGQLQETQYF.

The chain has TRBV7-2 and TRBJ2-1; 13 positions agree with TRBD2. Trimming cost V 5 bases and J 6 bases; bases outside gene matches: 4. Germline CDR1 reads SGHTA; CDR2 reads FQGNSA. This CDR3 has 15 amino acids. The CDR3 bases are TGTGCCAGCAGCACCGGGACTAGCGGGGTCAATGAGCAGTTCTTC. This codes for CASSTGTSGVNEQFF.

The gene calls are TRBV7-2 and TRBJ1-2, with 8 nucleotides matching TRBD1. The CDR3 runs to 14 residues. Germline CDR1 and CDR2: SGHTA and FQGNSA. J gave up 8 bases and V 5 bases, and 10 bases lay outside the gene matches. The CDR3 loop reads CASSGRTGWGGYTF. CDR3 DNA: TGTGCCAGCAGCGGAAGGACAGGGTGGGGCGGCTACACCTTC.

This clone showed up just a few times. This chain connects TRBV6-2 or TRBV6-3 to TRBJ1-4; maybe TRBD1 (6 bases). Germline V gives CDR1 MNHEY, CDR2 SVGEGT. CDR3 length: 16 amino acids. Deletions cut 6 bases from V and 0 bases from J, with 14 bases between. CDR3 DNA: TGTGCCAGCAGCCCGGGACACCGTGCAACTAATGAAAAACTGTTTTTT. Translating it yields CASSPGHRATNEKLFF.

This chain joins TRBV5-6 and TRBJ1-1, with 9 bases aligning to TRBD1. Looked up from germline, CDR1 is SGHDT and CDR2 is YYEEEE. The CDR3 loop spans 16 amino acids. The J segment lost 1 base and the V segment lost 6 bases, leaving 10 bases of the junction unmatched. CDR3 sequence: CASIPWGDRANTEAFF. The CDR3 bases are TGTGCCAGCATCCCCTGGGGGGACAGGGCGAACACTGAAGCTTTCTTT.

The chain recombines TRBV2 with TRBJ1-2; 7 nucleotides match TRBD1. This CDR3 spans 14 amino acids. V lost 6 bases to trimming and J lost 8 bases; unmatched junction nucleotides: 12. CDR1 and CDR2 (germline): SNHLY, FYNNEI. The CDR3 spells CASRSRGFLEGYTF. CDR3 nucleotide sequence: TGTGCCAGCAGGTCCAGGGGGTTCCTGGAAGGCTACACCTTC.